This T cell receptor (beta chain) was captured in a study of blood T cell repertoires in COVID-19. TCRdb's copy holds only in-frame clones and misses some; the assay was immunoSEQ multiplex PCR. Here the sample spans about 200,000 clones, roughly 82% being singletons. CDR3 length: 17 amino acids. The trim removed 3 bases at V and 5 bases at J, leaving 13 bases unmatched. Germline V gene sequence: CDR1 SGDLS, CDR2 YYNGEE. This receptor was identified in a woman aged 55-70 years with acute COVID-19. Material: PBMCs or T cells enriched from blood (not recorded which). The genes are TRBV9 and TRBJ2-2; TRBD1 agrees at 7 bases. CDR3 nucleotides: TGTGCCAGCAGCGCGACGCCGGGACAGAGGAGAACCGGGGAGCTGTTTTTT. It translates to CASSATPGQRRTGELFF.